This TCR beta chain was sequenced during a study of blood T cell repertoires in COVID-19. The germline V gene has CDR1 SGHTA and CDR2 FQGTGA. V lost 5 bases, J lost 1 base, and 7 bases lay in between. The CDR3 spans 13 residues. As handled by the study authors: Amplifying reference gene primers gave estimates of nucleated cell counts. Produced via immunoSEQ multiplex PCR; TCRdb's table is partial and in-frame only. D and trimming were read from the DNA, whereas the V and J calls and clone size are those reported in that table. The repertoire holds 200,000 to 250,000 clones, with roughly 80% as singletons.

The J gene is TRBJ2-3, the V gene TRBV7-3; D unclear. The sample comprised peripheral blood. The TCR originated in a woman between 50 and 59 years old with acute or convalescent COVID-19. The CDR3 sequence is CASSPTGTDTQYF. CDR3 nucleotide sequence: TGTGCCAGCAGCCCAACTGGCACAGATACGCAGTATTTT.